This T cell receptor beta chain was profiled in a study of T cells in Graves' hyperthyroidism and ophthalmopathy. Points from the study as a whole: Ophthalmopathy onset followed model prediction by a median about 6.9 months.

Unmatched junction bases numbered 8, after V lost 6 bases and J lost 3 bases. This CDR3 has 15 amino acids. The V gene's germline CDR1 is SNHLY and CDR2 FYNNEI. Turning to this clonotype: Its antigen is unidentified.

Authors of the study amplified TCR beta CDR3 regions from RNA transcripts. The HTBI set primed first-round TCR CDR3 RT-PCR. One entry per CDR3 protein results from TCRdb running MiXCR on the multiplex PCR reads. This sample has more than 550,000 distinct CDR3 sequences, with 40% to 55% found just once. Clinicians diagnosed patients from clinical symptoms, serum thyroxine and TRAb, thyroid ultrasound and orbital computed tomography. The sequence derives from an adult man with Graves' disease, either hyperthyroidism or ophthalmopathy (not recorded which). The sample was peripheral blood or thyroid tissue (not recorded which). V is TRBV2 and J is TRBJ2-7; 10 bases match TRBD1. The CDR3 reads CASRPADRGDYEQYF. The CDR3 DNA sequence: TGTGCCAGCAGACCGGCGGACAGGGGGGACTACGAGCAGTACTTC.